The 23 T cell receptor beta chains in this list originate from one sample, sequenced in a study of cytomegalovirus exposure and HLA in healthy donors. PCR involved 60 Vbeta and 13 Jbeta primers. Clones were read by immunoSEQ multiplex PCR, and TCRdb kept only the in-frame ones, dropping some. The table includes around 110,000 clones, roughly 80% detected once. The sample was PBMCs. The receptor set was obtained from a man aged 30-40 years in good health and CMV-seropositive.

The V gene is TRBV11-3, the J gene TRBJ2-5; D might be TRBD1 (6 bases). The V gene lost 5 bases and the J gene lost 2 bases, with 15 bases spanning the gap. The germline V gene has CDR1 SGHNT and CDR2 YENEEA. The CDR3 is 15 residues long. CDR3 DNA sequence: TGTGCCAGCAGCACTGGACAGTCCGGGCAAGAGACCCAGTACTTC. Amino acids: CASSTGQSGQETQYF.

In DNA form, the CDR3 reads TGTGCCAGCAGCCTGCAGGTAGATCAGCCCCAGCATTTT. Encoded protein: CASSLQVDQPQHF. The rearrangement uses TRBV6-6 and TRBJ1-5, with D unresolved. The CDR3 is 13 residues long. The V gene's germline CDR1 is MNHNY and CDR2 SVGAGI (reference sequence). The V end lost 6 bases, the J end lost 5 bases, and 11 bases lay between the germline ends.

J is TRBJ1-2 and V is TRBV5-4, with 7 bases lining up with TRBD1. The CDR3 sequence is 16 residues long. V was clipped by 3 bases and J by 1 base; unmatched bases: 9. Germline values: CDR1 SGHNT, CDR2 YYREEE (reference sequence). Here the CDR3 reads CASSSPGSGGNYGYTF. Written as DNA, the CDR3 is TGTGCCAGCAGCTCCCCCGGGTCAGGGGGTAACTATGGCTACACCTTC.

This chain links TRBV7-8 with TRBJ1-2; possibly TRBD1 for D (6 bases). The germline CDR1 and CDR2 sequences are SGHVS and FQNEAQ. With 0 bases removed from V and 2 bases from J, the gap between germline ends came to 13 bases. CDR3 length equals 16 residues. The CDR3 loop is CASSLAPWGLNYGYTF. The CDR3, as DNA: TGTGCCAGCAGCTTAGCGCCGTGGGGGCTGAACTATGGCTACACCTTC. Using reference TRBV7-8 and TRBJ1-2 for the parts outside the CDR3, the full variable domain is GAGVSQSPRYKVAKRGQDVALRCDPISGHVSLFWYQQALGQGPEFLTYFQNEAQLDKSGLPSDRFFAERPEGSVSTLKIQRTQQEDSAVYLCASSLAPWGLNYGYTFGSGTRLTVV.

The gene calls are TRBV28 and TRBJ1-2, with D possibly TRBD1 on 6 matching bases. CDR3 length: 16 amino acids. The germline gives CDR1 MDHEN, CDR2 SYDVKM. Deletions cut 7 bases from V and 7 bases from J, with 25 bases between. CDR3: CASIPPGGAWRGGYTF. For the CDR3, the DNA is TGTGCCAGCATCCCGCCGGGGGGGGCCTGGAGGGGTGGCTACACCTTC.

This chain links TRBV28 with TRBJ2-3, with TRBD2 matching 8 bases. Germline loops: CDR1 MDHEN, CDR2 SYDVKM. There are 17 residues in the CDR3. The trim removed 0 bases at V and 2 bases at J, leaving 7 bases unmatched. As DNA, the CDR3 is TGTGCCAGCAGTTTATGGGGTCGGGGGGGCTCCACAGATACGCAGTATTTT. This sequence encodes CASSLWGRGGSTDTQYF.

V gene TRBV6-6 combines with J gene TRBJ2-7; 11 positions agree with TRBD2. Trimming took 2 bases from V and 5 from J; bases not matched to a gene: 5. This CDR3 has 15 amino acids. CDR1 MNHNY and CDR2 SVGAGI come from the germline V gene (reference sequence). DNA for the CDR3: TGTGCCAGCAGTTACAGACTAGCGGGGATCGACGAGCAGTACTTC. Translation: CASSYRLAGIDEQYF.

V usage is TRBV18 and J usage is TRBJ2-3, with D possibly being TRBD2 (7 bases). The CDR3 loop spans 13 amino acids. Germline V lookup: CDR1 KGHSH, CDR2 LQKENI. With 8 bases removed from V and 0 bases from J, the gap between germline ends came to 9 bases. The CDR3 protein is CASAGASTDTQYF. CDR3 in DNA: TGTGCCAGCGCGGGGGCGAGCACAGATACGCAGTATTTT. Full variable domain (missing parts from reference TRBV18 and TRBJ2-3): NAGVMQNPRHLVRRRGQEARLRCSPMKGHSHVYWYRQLPEEGLKFMVYLQKENIIDESGMPKERFSAEFPKEGPSILRIQQVVRGDSAAYFCASAGASTDTQYFGPGTRLTVL.

V and J are TRBV5-6 and TRBJ2-5; possible D gene TRBD2, 5 bases. The CDR3 contains 15 residues. Per the germline V gene, CDR1 is SGHDT and CDR2 is YYEEEE. Deletions cut 0 bases from V and 1 base from J, with 10 bases between. The CDR3 bases are TGTGCCAGCAGCTTGGCGAGGGTCTTCCAAGAGACCCAGTACTTC. Translation: CASSLARVFQETQYF.

V usage is TRBV7-2 and J usage is TRBJ2-1, with 8 bases lining up with TRBD2. Losses at the gene ends were 5 bases for V and 5 bases for J; bases not matched to a gene: 14. From germline, CDR1 is SGHTA and CDR2 FQGNSA. The CDR3 extends over 17 amino acids. This chain's CDR3 is CASSPPGGAGVHNEQFF. CDR3 nucleotide sequence: TGTGCCAGCAGCCCTCCGGGAGGGGCGGGAGTACACAATGAGCAGTTCTTC.

V is TRBV5-1 and J is TRBJ2-7; 7 nucleotides align to TRBD1. The junction had 5 bases not matched to a gene; V was cut back by 0 bases and J by 5 bases. The germline V gene encodes CDR1 SGHRS and CDR2 YFSETQ. The CDR3 is made up of 14 amino acids. Here the CDR3 reads CASSLAGTENEQYV. The DNA for the CDR3 is TGCGCCAGCAGCTTGGCCGGGACAGAAAACGAGCAGTACGTC.

The CDR3 sequence is CASSPAQGGPWYV. As DNA, the CDR3 is TGCGCCAGCAGCCCCGCCCAGGGGGGCCCGTGGTACGTC. The genes are TRBV5-1 and TRBJ2-7, with a tentative D call TRBD1 (7 bases). The germline V gene has CDR1 SGHRS and CDR2 YFSETQ. This CDR3 region has 13 residues. Trimming shortened V by 4 bases and J by 12 bases, and 20 bases separated the two germline ends.

J is TRBJ2-7 and V is TRBV9; D gene unclear. CDR1 and CDR2 (germline): SGDLS, YYNGEE. CDR3 length: 13 residues. V was pared by 3 bases and J by 0 bases, with 7 bases between. The CDR3 protein is CASSATGSYEQYF. CDR3 bases: TGTGCCAGCAGCGCTACGGGCTCCTACGAGCAGTACTTC.

This rearrangement joins TRBV18 to TRBJ2-7; weak D call: TRBD2 (6 bases). The V and J ends lost 2 bases and 2 bases respectively, with 13 bases between them. The CDR3 covers 15 residues. CDR1 and CDR2 (germline): KGHSH, LQKENI. Written as DNA, the CDR3 is TGTGCCAGCTCACCAGGCGGGGATTTTGCCTACGAGCAGTACGTC. Protein: CASSPGGDFAYEQYV.

This chain links TRBV11-3 with TRBJ1-1, with 9 nucleotides matching TRBD1. CDR1 SGHNT and CDR2 YENEEA come from the germline V gene. The CDR3 loop spans 14 amino acids. V shed 5 bases and J 4 bases; nucleotides not matched to a gene: 5. The CDR3 region is CASSPGQGVTEAFF. The CDR3 region has the DNA TGTGCCAGCAGCCCGGGACAGGGAGTCACTGAAGCTTTCTTT.

The gene calls are TRBV2 and TRBJ2-2, with 14 positions matching TRBD2. The CDR3 contains 15 residues. The germline V gene has CDR1 SNHLY and CDR2 FYNNEI. V lost 8 bases and J lost 4; bases outside the gene matches: 3. The CDR3 DNA follows: TGTGCCAGCCGGGGACTAGCGGGAGCCACCGGGGAGCTGTTTTTT. Its protein product is CASRGLAGATGELFF.

This clone has just one count. V and J are TRBV7-8 and TRBJ2-1, with unresolved D. With 1 base removed from V and 0 bases from J, the gap between germline ends came to 7 bases. Germline lookup yields CDR1 SGHVS and CDR2 FQNEAQ. The CDR3 runs to 15 residues. CDR3 coding DNA: TGTGCCAGCAGCTTAGGCCTCAGCTCCTACAATGAGCAGTTCTTC. It codes for CASSLGLSSYNEQFF.

V gene TRBV2 combines with J gene TRBJ1-1, with 7 bases matching TRBD1. Germline V gene lookup returns CDR1 SNHLY and CDR2 FYNNEI. The CDR3 contains 14 residues. V lost 5 bases and J lost 1; bases outside the gene matches: 4. This chain's CDR3 is CASSLGTANTEAFF. The CDR3 DNA sequence: TGTGCCAGCAGTCTTGGGACAGCGAACACTGAAGCTTTCTTT. Drawing the rest from reference TRBV2 and TRBJ1-1, the complete variable domain is EPEVTQTPSHQVTQMGQEVILRCVPISNHLYFYWYRQILGQKVEFLVSFYNNEISEKSEIFDDQFSVERPDGSNFTLKIRSTKLEDSAMYFCASSLGTANTEAFFGQGTRLTVV.

The gene calls are TRBV11-2 and TRBJ2-3; no clear D. Germline V CDR1 and CDR2: SGHAT, FQNNGV. CDR3 length: 13 residues. V lost 6 bases, J lost 4 bases, and 11 bases lay in between. CDR3 amino acids: CASRTRKADTQYF. The CDR3 nucleotides are TGTGCCAGCAGAACCAGGAAGGCAGATACGCAGTATTTT. Based on the CDR3 plus reference TRBV11-2 and TRBJ2-3, the full variable domain is EAGVAQSPRYKIIEKRQSVAFWCNPISGHATLYWYQQILGQGPKLLIQFQNNGVVDDSQLPKDRFSAERLKGVDSTLKIQPAKLEDSAVYLCASRTRKADTQYFGPGTRLTVL.

The rearrangement uses TRBV19 and TRBJ2-1; D remains ambiguous. The V and J ends lost 1 base and 2 bases respectively, with 9 bases between them. Germline V gene sequence: CDR1 LNHDA, CDR2 SQIVND (reference sequence). The CDR3 totals 15 residues. The CDR3 reads CASSIAANAYNEQFF. The DNA for the CDR3 is TGTGCCAGTAGTATAGCAGCGAACGCCTACAATGAGCAGTTCTTC.

The V and J genes are TRBV5-4 and TRBJ2-1; D might be TRBD2 (6 bases). The CDR3 has 12 amino acids. V was trimmed by 2 bases and J by 8 bases, leaving 8 bases between them. In germline, CDR1 is SGHNT, CDR2 YYREEE (reference sequence). The CDR3 protein is CASSFRDYEQFF. CDR3 sequence (DNA): TGTGCCAGCAGCTTCCGGGACTATGAGCAGTTCTTC.

This chain uses TRBV10-3 with TRBJ2-3; 9 bases agree with TRBD1. J lost 3 bases, V lost 3 bases, and 4 bases had no gene match. The germline CDR1 and CDR2 sequences are ENHRY and SYGVKD. The CDR3 has 15 residues. For the CDR3, the DNA is TGTGCCATCAGTGATGACAGGGGGAGGACAGATACGCAGTATTTT. Translation gives CAISDDRGRTDTQYF.

This clone was found once. The V gene is TRBV28, the J gene TRBJ2-7; possibly TRBD1 for D (6 bases). Trimming removed 1 base at V and 5 bases at J, with 12 bases between. CDR3 length: 14 residues. Germline values: CDR1 MDHEN, CDR2 SYDVKM. The CDR3 loop is CASSLSQGWDEQYF. The CDR3 DNA sequence: TGTGCCAGCAGTTTATCCCAGGGGTGGGACGAGCAGTACTTC.